This T cell receptor beta chain was found in a study of beta chain features in type 1 diabetes. Across the whole study: Sorted cells examined across all samples numbered some 98 million. General study results and limits: For Type 1 diabetes patients, all four CD4+ subsets carried TCRB CDR3s that were moderately but significantly shorter. More deletions and fewer insertions at VDJ junctions were seen in type 1 diabetes patients.

Every isolated RNA sample was fully reverse transcribed, so sequencing captured expressed TCRB transcripts. Average reads for naive, central memory and regulatory T cell samples were roughly 3.5 million. The method was immunoSEQ multiplex PCR; TCRdb's version includes in-frame clones alone and lacks a portion of them. The sample lists roughly 400,000 clones, 8.5% to 10% occurring once. The germline CDR1 and CDR2 sequences are MNHEY and SMNVEV (reference sequence). This CDR3 region has 13 residues. Trimming removed 10 bases from V and 6 bases from J; junction bases left unmatched: 9. A single heparinised draw of about 100 mL on average was taken per donor. In this sample, this clone turned up a few times. Its specificity is not known.

The rearrangement links TRBV27 to TRBJ2-3; TRBD2 matches at 8 bases. Input material: central memory CD4+ T cells from blood. This receptor was obtained from a man younger than 45 with type 1 diabetes. In DNA form, the CDR3 reads TGTGCCACCAACGCGGGGGGAAGGGATACGCAGTATTTT. This encodes CATNAGGRDTQYF.